The 5 T cell receptor beta chains reported below all come from one sample, sequenced in a study of siplizumab effects on memory and regulatory T cells. Profiled with immunoSEQ multiplex PCR; TCRdb holds only in-frame clones, not every one. The sample lists some 97,000 clones; about 90% were seen once. The specimen was Tregs sorted from blood. The receptors derive from a human donor in good health.

V and J are TRBV5-1 and TRBJ2-1, with D perhaps being TRBD1 or TRBD2 (5 bases each). Germline lookup yields CDR1 SGHRS and CDR2 YFSETQ. The CDR3 consists of 15 residues. The V end lost 3 bases, the J end lost 2 bases, and 12 bases lay between the germline ends. As DNA, the CDR3 is TGCGCCAGCAGCTCCGGGACGTCCACCTACAATGAGCAGTTCTTC. Encoded protein: CASSSGTSTYNEQFF.

This chain uses TRBV7-3 with TRBJ1-2; D unresolved. Germline V gives CDR1 SGHTA, CDR2 FQGTGA. The CDR3 totals 13 residues. Trimming removed 6 bases at V and 6 bases at J, with 14 bases between. CDR3 nucleotides: TGTGCCAGCAGTCCCTCTCACCGGGATGGCTACACCTTC. It encodes CASSPSHRDGYTF.

This clone appeared a single time. The chain joins TRBV5-1 to TRBJ2-5; D is possibly TRBD2 (5 bases). The J call is doubtful: the DNA matches TRBJ2-7 better. The CDR3 sequence is 12 residues long. The germline V gene encodes CDR1 SGHRS and CDR2 YFSETQ. CDR3: CASSPGFYEQYF. The CDR3 nucleotides read TGCGCCAGCAGCCCGGGGTTCTACGAGCAGTACTTC.

The rearrangement joins TRBV18 to TRBJ1-4; D remains ambiguous. Trimming left V 2 bases short and J 4 bases short, with 5 bases between. Germline V CDR1 and CDR2: KGHSH, LQKENI. The CDR3 is 13 residues long. The CDR3 nucleotides are TGTGCCAGCTCACCAGGGGTTAATGAAAAACTGTTTTTT. Protein: CASSPGVNEKLFF. Full variable domain (remainder filled in from reference TRBV18 and TRBJ1-4): NAGVMQNPRHLVRRRGQEARLRCSPMKGHSHVYWYRQLPEEGLKFMVYLQKENIIDESGMPKERFSAEFPKEGPSILRIQQVVRGDSAAYFCASSPGVNEKLFFGSGTQLSVL.

The V and J genes are TRBV5-1 and TRBJ2-1; 7 nucleotides align to TRBD2. V shed 4 bases, J shed 4 bases, and the junction held 2 bases outside the gene matches. CDR3 length equals 13 residues. Germline CDR1 and CDR2: SGHRS and YFSETQ. The CDR3 protein is CASSAGAYNEQFF. The DNA for the CDR3 is TGCGCCAGCAGCGCGGGAGCGTACAATGAGCAGTTCTTC.